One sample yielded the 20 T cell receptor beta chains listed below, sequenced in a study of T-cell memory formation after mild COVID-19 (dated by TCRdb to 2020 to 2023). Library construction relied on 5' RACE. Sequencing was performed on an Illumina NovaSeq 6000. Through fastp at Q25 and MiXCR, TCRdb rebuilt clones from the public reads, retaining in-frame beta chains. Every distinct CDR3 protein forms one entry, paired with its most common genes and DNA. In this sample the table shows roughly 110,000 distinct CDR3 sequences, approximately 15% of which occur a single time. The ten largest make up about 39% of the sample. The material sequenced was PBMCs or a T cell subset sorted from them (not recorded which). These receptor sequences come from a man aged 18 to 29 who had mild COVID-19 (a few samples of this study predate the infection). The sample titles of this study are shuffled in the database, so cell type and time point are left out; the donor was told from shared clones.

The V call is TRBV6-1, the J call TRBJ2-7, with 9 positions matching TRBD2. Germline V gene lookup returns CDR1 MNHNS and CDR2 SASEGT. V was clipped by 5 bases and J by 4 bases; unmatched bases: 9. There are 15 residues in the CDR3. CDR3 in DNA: TGTGCCAGCAGTACCTCCGTGACTAGCGGATACGAGCAGTACTTC. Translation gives CASSTSVTSGYEQYF.

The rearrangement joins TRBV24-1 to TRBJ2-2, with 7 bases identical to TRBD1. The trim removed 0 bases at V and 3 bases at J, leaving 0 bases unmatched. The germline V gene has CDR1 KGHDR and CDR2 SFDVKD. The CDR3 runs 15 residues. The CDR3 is CATSDLDRDTGELFF. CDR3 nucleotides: TGTGCCACCAGTGATTTGGACAGGGACACCGGGGAGCTGTTTTTT.

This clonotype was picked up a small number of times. This CDR3 is CASSPADTGTEAFF. The CDR3 bases are TGTGCCAGCAGCCCCGCAGACACGGGCACTGAAGCTTTCTTT. This chain connects TRBV4-2 to TRBJ1-1; D uncertain. CDR3 length: 14 amino acids. Germline V gene data show CDR1 as LGHNA and CDR2 as YNFKEQ. V was clipped by 4 bases and J by 4 bases, with 13 bases between them.

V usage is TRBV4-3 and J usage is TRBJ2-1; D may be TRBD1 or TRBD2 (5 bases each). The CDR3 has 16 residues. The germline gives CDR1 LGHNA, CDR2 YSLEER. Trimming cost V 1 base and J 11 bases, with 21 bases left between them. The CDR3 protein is CASSQGHRDVTRQQFF. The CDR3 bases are TGCGCCAGCAGCCAAGGGCACCGGGACGTCACAAGGCAGCAGTTCTTC.

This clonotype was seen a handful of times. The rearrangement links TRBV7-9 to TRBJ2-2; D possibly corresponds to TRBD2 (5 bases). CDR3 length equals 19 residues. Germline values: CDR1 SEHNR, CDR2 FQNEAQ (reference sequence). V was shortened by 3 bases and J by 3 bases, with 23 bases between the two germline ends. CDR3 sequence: CASSFRVLRVPSHTGELFF. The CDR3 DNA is TGTGCCAGCAGCTTTCGAGTGTTGCGGGTCCCGAGTCACACCGGGGAGCTGTTTTTT. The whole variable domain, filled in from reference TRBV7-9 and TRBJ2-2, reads DTGVSQNPRHKITKRGQNVTFRCDPISEHNRLYWYRQTLGQGPEFLTYFQNEAQLEKSRLLSDRFSAERPKGSFSTLEIQRTEQGDSAMYLCASSFRVLRVPSHTGELFFGEGSRLTVL.

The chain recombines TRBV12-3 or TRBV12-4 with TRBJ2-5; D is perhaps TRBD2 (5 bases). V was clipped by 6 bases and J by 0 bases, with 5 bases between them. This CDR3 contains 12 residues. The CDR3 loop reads CASRADQETQYF. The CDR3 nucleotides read TGTGCCAGCAGAGCGGACCAAGAGACCCAGTACTTC.

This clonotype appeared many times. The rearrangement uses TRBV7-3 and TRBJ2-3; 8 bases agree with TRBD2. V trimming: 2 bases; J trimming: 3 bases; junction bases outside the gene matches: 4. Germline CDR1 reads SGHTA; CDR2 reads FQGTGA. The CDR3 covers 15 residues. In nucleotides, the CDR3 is TGTGCCAGCAGCTTAGGGACTAGGAGGACAGATACGCAGTATTTT. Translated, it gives CASSLGTRRTDTQYF.

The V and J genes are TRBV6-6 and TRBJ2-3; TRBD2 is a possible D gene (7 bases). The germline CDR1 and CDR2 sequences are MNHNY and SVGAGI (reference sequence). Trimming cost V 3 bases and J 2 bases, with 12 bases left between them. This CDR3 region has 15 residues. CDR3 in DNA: TGTGCCAGCAGTTATAGGGGGGGTAACACAGATACGCAGTATTTT. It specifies CASSYRGGNTDTQYF.

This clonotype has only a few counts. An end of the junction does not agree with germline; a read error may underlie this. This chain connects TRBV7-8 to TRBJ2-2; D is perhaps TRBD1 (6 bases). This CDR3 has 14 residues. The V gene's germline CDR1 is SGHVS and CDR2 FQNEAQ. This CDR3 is CASVQGPNTGELFF. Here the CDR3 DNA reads TGTGCCAGCGTACAGGGACCGAATACCGGGGAGCTGTTTTTT.

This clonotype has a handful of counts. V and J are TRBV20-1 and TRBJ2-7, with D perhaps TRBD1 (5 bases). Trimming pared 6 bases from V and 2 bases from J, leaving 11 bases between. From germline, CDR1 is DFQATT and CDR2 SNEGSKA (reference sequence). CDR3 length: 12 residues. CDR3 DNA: TGCAGTGCCCACCAGGGTCCCTACGAGCAGTACGTC. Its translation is CSAHQGPYEQYV.

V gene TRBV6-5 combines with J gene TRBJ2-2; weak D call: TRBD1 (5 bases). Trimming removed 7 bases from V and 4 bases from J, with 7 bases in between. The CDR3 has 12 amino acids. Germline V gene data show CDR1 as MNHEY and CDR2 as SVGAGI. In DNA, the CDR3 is TGTGCCAGCACTCAGGGCACCGGGGAGCTGTTTTTT. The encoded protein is CASTQGTGELFF.

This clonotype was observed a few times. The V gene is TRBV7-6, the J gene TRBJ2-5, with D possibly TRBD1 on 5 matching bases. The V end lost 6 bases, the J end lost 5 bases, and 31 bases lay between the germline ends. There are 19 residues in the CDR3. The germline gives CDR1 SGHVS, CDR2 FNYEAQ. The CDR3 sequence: CASRRTGGLVGLLLETQYF. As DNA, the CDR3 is TGTGCCAGCAGAAGGACCGGCGGCCTGGTGGGGCTCCTTTTGGAGACCCAGTACTTC.

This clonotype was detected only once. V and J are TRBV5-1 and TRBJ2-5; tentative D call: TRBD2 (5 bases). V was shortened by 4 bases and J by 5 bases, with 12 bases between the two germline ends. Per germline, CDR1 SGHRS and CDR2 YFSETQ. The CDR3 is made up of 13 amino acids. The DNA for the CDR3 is TGCGCCAGCAGCCCCTTCCCGGGGGAGACCCAGTACTTC. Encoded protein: CASSPFPGETQYF.

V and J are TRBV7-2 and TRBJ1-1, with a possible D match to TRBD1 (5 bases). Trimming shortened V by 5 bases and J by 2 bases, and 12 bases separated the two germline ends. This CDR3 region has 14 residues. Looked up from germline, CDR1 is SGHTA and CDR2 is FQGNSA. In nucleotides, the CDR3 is TGTGCCAGCAGCCATAGGCAGGGAAACACTGAAGCTTTCTTT. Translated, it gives CASSHRQGNTEAFF.

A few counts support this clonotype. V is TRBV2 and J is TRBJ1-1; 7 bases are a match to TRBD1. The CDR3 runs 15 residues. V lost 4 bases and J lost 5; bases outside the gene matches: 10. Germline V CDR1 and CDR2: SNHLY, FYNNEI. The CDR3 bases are TGTGCCAGCAGTGGGCGGCGACAGGGTGGGACTGAAGCTTTCTTT. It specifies CASSGRRQGGTEAFF.

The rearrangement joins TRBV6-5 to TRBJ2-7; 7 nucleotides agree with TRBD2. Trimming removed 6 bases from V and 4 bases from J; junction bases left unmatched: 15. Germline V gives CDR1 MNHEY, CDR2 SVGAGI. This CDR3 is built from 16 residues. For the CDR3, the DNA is TGTGCCAGCAGCAAACGGGGGGTCCACGGGGATTACGAGCAGTACGTC. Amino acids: CASSKRGVHGDYEQYV.

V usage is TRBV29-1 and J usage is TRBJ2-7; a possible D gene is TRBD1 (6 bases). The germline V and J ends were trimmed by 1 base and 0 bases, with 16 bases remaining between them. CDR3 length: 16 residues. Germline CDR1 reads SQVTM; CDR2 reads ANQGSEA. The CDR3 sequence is CSVEGAQGKGSYEQYF. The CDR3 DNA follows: TGCAGCGTTGAAGGAGCCCAGGGGAAGGGCTCCTACGAGCAGTACTTC.

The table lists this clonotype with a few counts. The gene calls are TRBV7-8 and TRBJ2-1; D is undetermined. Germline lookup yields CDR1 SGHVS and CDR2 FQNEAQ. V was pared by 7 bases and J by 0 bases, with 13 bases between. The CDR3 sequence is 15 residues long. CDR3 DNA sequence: TGTGCCAGCACCCCCCCCGGCCCCTCCTACAATGAGCAGTTCTTC. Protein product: CASTPPGPSYNEQFF.

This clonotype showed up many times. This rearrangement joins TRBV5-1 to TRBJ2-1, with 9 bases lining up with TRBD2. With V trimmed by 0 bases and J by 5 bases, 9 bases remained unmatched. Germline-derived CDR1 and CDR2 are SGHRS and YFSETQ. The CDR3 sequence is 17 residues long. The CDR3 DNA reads TGCGCCAGCAGCTTGGTGGCGGGGGGGCGCGCCCACAATGAGCAGTTCTTC. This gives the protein CASSLVAGGRAHNEQFF.

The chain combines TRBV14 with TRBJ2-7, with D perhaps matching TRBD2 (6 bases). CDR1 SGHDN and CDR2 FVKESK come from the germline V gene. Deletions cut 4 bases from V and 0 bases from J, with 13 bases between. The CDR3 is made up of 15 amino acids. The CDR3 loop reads CASSPRGGTSYEQYF. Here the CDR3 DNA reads TGTGCCAGCAGCCCCCGTGGGGGGACCTCCTACGAGCAGTACTTC.